These 3 T cell receptor beta chains originate from one sample sequenced in a study of T cell repertoires in cytomegalovirus infection (dated by TCRdb to the late 2010s). What these receptors recognize is not known. The treatment or condition label for this specimen denotes: in vitro stimulation with specific CMV peptide epitopes to enrich CMV-specific T cells. Sequencing was performed on an Illumina HiSeq 1500. TCRdb cleaned the public reads at Q25 with fastp, built clones with MiXCR and kept in-frame beta chains. Each CDR3 protein gets just one entry, which takes the most common genes and DNA from the rows behind it. The sample table contains approximately 49,000 distinct CDR3 sequences; only one count was recorded for roughly 20% of them. The ten top clones hold more than 20% of the sample. This specimen was CD8+ T cells from cultured PBMCs, taken from culture after CMV antigen stimulation. Receptors originate from a human donor in good health (CMV status not recorded). Some clones in this sample may be carry-over from other donors' samples.

The count of this clonotype is one. The gene calls are TRBV5-6 and TRBJ2-1; the D call may be TRBD1 or TRBD2 (5 bases each). The CDR3 covers 13 residues. The germline V gene has CDR1 SGHDT and CDR2 YYEEEE. Trimming took 0 bases from V and 9 from J, leaving 10 bases between them. CDR3 DNA sequence: TGTGCCAGCAGCTTGGAATGGGGGAGTGAGCAGTTCTTC. Its protein is CASSLEWGSEQFF.

This clonotype has just a few counts. This chain uses TRBV7-8 with TRBJ1-2, with TRBD1 identical over 8 bases. V was pared by 2 bases and J by 7 bases, with 6 bases of the junction left unmatched. From germline, CDR1 is SGHVS and CDR2 FQNEAQ. The CDR3 sequence is 14 residues long. CDR3 DNA: TGTGCCAGCAGCTTACGACAGGGGTATGGTGGCTACACCTTC. Protein product: CASSLRQGYGGYTF.

V is TRBV7-2 and J is TRBJ1-2; TRBD1 is a possible D gene (6 bases). This CDR3 is built from 15 residues. Germline V gene data show CDR1 as SGHTA and CDR2 as FQGNSA. The V gene lost 2 bases and the J gene lost 4 bases, with 14 bases spanning the gap. CDR3 region: CASSLIIGQIYGYTF. CDR3 coding DNA: TGTGCCAGCAGCTTAATCATCGGACAGATCTATGGCTACACCTTC.